This paragraph covers one T cell receptor beta chain sequence. The V gene's germline CDR1 is LNHDA and CDR2 SQIVND (reference sequence). The CDR3 is 16 amino acids. The V gene lost 1 base and the J gene lost 0 bases, with 13 bases spanning the gap. Profiled with immunoSEQ multiplex PCR; TCRdb holds only in-frame clones, not every one. The sample carries 98,000 or so clones, about 94% recorded once. This entry belongs to a study of T cell changes during pregnancy in multiple sclerosis. The source was peripheral blood, collected after pregnancy. The sequence derives from a female donor with multiple sclerosis, enrolled in a pregnancy study. This chain joins TRBV19 and TRBJ2-7, with a weak D call TRBD1 (6 bases). This CDR3 is CASSIVLTGSSYEQYF. The DNA of the CDR3 is TGTGCCAGTAGTATAGTACTCACAGGGAGCTCCTACGAGCAGTACTTC.